This is a list of T cell receptor beta chains from one sample in a study of Graves' ophthalmopathy and Graves' hyperthyroidism. Via MiXCR, TCRdb re-called the multiplex PCR reads, giving one row per CDR3 protein. The repertoire consists of more than 1,000,000 distinct CDR3 sequences, with around a third occurring once and the leading ten covering 11%. Sequences were obtained from peripheral blood or thyroid tissue (not recorded which). The receptors were sampled from an adult man with Graves' hyperthyroidism. CDR3s include the opening cysteine and the closing phenylalanine or tryptophan. Each record gives: clone size, V gene, D gene, J gene, CDR3 length, CDR3 protein, CDR3 DNA. A D gene is named only where the DNA matches it firmly. The size entry is marked missing in some rows and otherwise reads once, few, many or a size class.

clone size: NA; V gene: TRBV20-1; D gene: NA; J gene: TRBJ2-7; CDR3 length: 15; CDR3 protein: CSARDPRRQLYEQYF; CDR3 DNA: TGCAGTGCTAGAGATCCGCGTAGGCAGCTATACGAGCAGTACTTC
clone size: few; V gene: TRBV4-1; D gene: TRBD1; J gene: TRBJ2-2; CDR3 length: 16; CDR3 protein: CASSQYSGTGTGELFF; CDR3 DNA: TGCGCCAGCAGCCAATACAGCGGGACAGGGACCGGGGAGCTGTTTTTT
clone size: NA; V gene: TRBV7-8; D gene: TRBD2; J gene: TRBJ2-6; CDR3 length: 18; CDR3 protein: CASRGLAGRNSGANVLTF; CDR3 DNA: TGTGCCAGCAGAGGACTAGCGGGACGGAACTCTGGGGCCAACGTCCTGACTTTC
clone size: NA; V gene: TRBV10-3; D gene: TRBD1; J gene: TRBJ1-2; CDR3 length: 15; CDR3 protein: CAISEGQGRGYGYTF; CDR3 DNA: TGTGCCATCAGTGAGGGACAGGGGAGGGGCTATGGCTACACCTTC
clone size: once; V gene: TRBV20-1; D gene: TRBD2; J gene: TRBJ2-5; CDR3 length: 11; CDR3 protein: CSGGAQKTQYF; CDR3 DNA: TGCAGCGGGGGGGCCCAGAAGACCCAGTACTTC
clone size: NA; V gene: TRBV24-1; D gene: NA; J gene: TRBJ1-2; CDR3 length: 17; CDR3 protein: CATSDNTHGGGAGGYTF; CDR3 DNA: TGTGCCACCAGCGATAACACGCACGGCGGGGGGGCCGGTGGCTACACCTTC
clone size: many; V gene: TRBV5-1; D gene: NA; J gene: TRBJ2-7; CDR3 length: 15; CDR3 protein: CASSLSGTPTYEQYF; CDR3 DNA: TGCGCCAGCAGCTTGAGTGGGACACCCACCTACGAGCAGTACTTC
clone size: many; V gene: TRBV5-1; D gene: NA; J gene: TRBJ1-2; CDR3 length: 16; CDR3 protein: CASSLRSGAGDYGYTF; CDR3 DNA: TGCGCCAGCAGCTTAAGGTCCGGGGCTGGAGACTATGGCTACACCTTC
clone size: many; V gene: TRBV2; D gene: NA; J gene: TRBJ1-6; CDR3 length: 14; CDR3 protein: CASSDFGGNAPLHF; CDR3 DNA: TGTGCCAGCAGTGATTTTGGAGGCAACGCACCCCTCCACTTT
clone size: many; V gene: TRBV24-1; D gene: TRBD2; J gene: TRBJ2-2; CDR3 length: 16; CDR3 protein: CATSPPGLPLFGELFF; CDR3 DNA: TGTGCCACCAGCCCGCCGGGACTACCCCTTTTCGGGGAGCTGTTTTTT
clone size: few; V gene: TRBV4-3; D gene: NA; J gene: TRBJ2-7; CDR3 length: 15; CDR3 protein: CASSQEARGSYEQYF; CDR3 DNA: TGCGCCAGCAGCCAAGAAGCCCGAGGGTCCTACGAGCAGTACTTC
clone size: NA; V gene: TRBV4-3; D gene: TRBD1; J gene: TRBJ1-2; CDR3 length: 14; CDR3 protein: CASSQGDREYGYTF; CDR3 DNA: TGCGCCAGCAGCCAAGGGGACAGGGAATATGGCTACACCTTC
clone size: NA; V gene: TRBV7-2; D gene: TRBD1; J gene: TRBJ2-5; CDR3 length: 15; CDR3 protein: CASSLGPGLGQPQYF; CDR3 DNA: TGTGCCAGCAGCTTAGGGCCAGGGTTGGGACAGCCCCAGTACTTC
clone size: few; V gene: TRBV5-4; D gene: NA; J gene: TRBJ2-7; CDR3 length: 12; CDR3 protein: CASSHGEREQYF; CDR3 DNA: TGTGCCAGCAGCCATGGGGAGCGCGAGCAGTACTTC
clone size: many; V gene: TRBV10-3; D gene: NA; J gene: TRBJ2-5; CDR3 length: 13; CDR3 protein: CAISESSGETQYF; CDR3 DNA: TGTGCCATCAGTGAGTCCTCAGGGGAGACCCAGTACTTC
clone size: many; V gene: TRBV5-1; D gene: NA; J gene: TRBJ2-2; CDR3 length: 14; CDR3 protein: CASSLVSLTGELFF; CDR3 DNA: TGCGCCAGCAGCTTGGTTAGCCTCACCGGGGAGCTGTTTTTT
clone size: NA; V gene: TRBV9; D gene: NA; J gene: TRBJ2-5; CDR3 length: 16; CDR3 protein: CASSVGVSDHQETQYF; CDR3 DNA: TGTGCCAGCAGCGTGGGGGTTAGCGATCATCAAGAGACCCAGTACTTC
clone size: NA; V gene: TRBV29-1; D gene: NA; J gene: TRBJ1-2; CDR3 length: 11; CDR3 protein: CSVTGLYGYTF; CDR3 DNA: TGCAGCGTAACCGGACTCTATGGCTACACCTTC
clone size: many; V gene: TRBV20-1; D gene: TRBD2; J gene: TRBJ2-5; CDR3 length: 15; CDR3 protein: CSATPTSGPQETQYF; CDR3 DNA: TGCAGTGCTACGCCGACTAGCGGGCCACAAGAGACCCAGTACTTC
clone size: many; V gene: TRBV20-1; D gene: NA; J gene: TRBJ1-2; CDR3 length: 13; CDR3 protein: CSALIPAQEGYTF; CDR3 DNA: TGCAGTGCTCTCATACCGGCCCAGGAAGGCTACACCTTC
clone size: many; V gene: TRBV20-1; D gene: TRBD1; J gene: TRBJ2-7; CDR3 length: 15; CDR3 protein: CSARDPGTVSYEQYF; CDR3 DNA: TGCAGTGCTAGAGACCCCGGGACAGTCTCCTACGAGCAGTACTTC
clone size: once; V gene: TRBV9; D gene: TRBD1; J gene: TRBJ2-3; CDR3 length: 15; CDR3 protein: CASRRTGALADTQYF; CDR3 DNA: TGTGCCAGCAGAAGGACAGGCGCCCTGGCAGATACGCAGTATTTT
clone size: NA; V gene: TRBV12-3/TRBV12-4; D gene: NA; J gene: TRBJ1-1; CDR3 length: 15; CDR3 protein: CASSPDTQKNTEAFF; CDR3 DNA: TGTGCCAGCAGCCCGGACACACAGAAGAACACTGAAGCTTTCTTT
clone size: NA; V gene: TRBV25-1; D gene: TRBD1; J gene: TRBJ1-2; CDR3 length: 18; CDR3 protein: CASKQSETGGSSNYGYTF; CDR3 DNA: TGTGCCAGCAAACAATCCGAGACAGGGGGATCTTCTAACTATGGCTACACCTTC
clone size: many; V gene: TRBV9; D gene: TRBD1; J gene: TRBJ1-5; CDR3 length: 15; CDR3 protein: CASSLTGTGDQPQHF; CDR3 DNA: TGTGCCAGCAGCCTCACCGGGACAGGGGATCAGCCCCAGCATTTT
clone size: many; V gene: TRBV2; D gene: TRBD1; J gene: TRBJ2-5; CDR3 length: 13; CDR3 protein: CASEAGGSGTQYF; CDR3 DNA: TGTGCCAGCGAGGCAGGGGGCTCAGGGACCCAGTACTTC
clone size: NA; V gene: TRBV20-1; D gene: NA; J gene: TRBJ2-7; CDR3 length: 9; CDR3 protein: CSASLRQYF; CDR3 DNA: TGCAGTGCTAGTCTCCGACAGTACTTC
clone size: once; V gene: TRBV29-1; D gene: NA; J gene: TRBJ2-7; CDR3 length: 13; CDR3 protein: CSVAVNYGYEQYF; CDR3 DNA: TGCAGCGTTGCAGTTAACTATGGCTACGAGCAGTACTTC
clone size: NA; V gene: TRBV7-9; D gene: TRBD2; J gene: TRBJ2-5; CDR3 length: 14; CDR3 protein: CARSDRTSGRAQYF; CDR3 DNA: TGTGCCAGATCCGATAGGACTAGCGGGAGGGCCCAGTACTTC
clone size: NA; V gene: TRBV5-8; D gene: NA; J gene: TRBJ1-5; CDR3 length: 17; CDR3 protein: CASSRGGAGDPNQPQHF; CDR3 DNA: TGTGCCAGCAGCCGAGGGGGGGCAGGGGACCCCAATCAGCCCCAGCATTTT
clone size: many; V gene: TRBV10-1; D gene: NA; J gene: TRBJ2-7; CDR3 length: 12; CDR3 protein: CTSSDSAYEQYF; CDR3 DNA: TGCACCAGCAGTGACAGTGCCTACGAGCAGTACTTC
clone size: few; V gene: TRBV6-4; D gene: NA; J gene: TRBJ1-4; CDR3 length: 16; CDR3 protein: CASSEVGGTGNEKLFF; CDR3 DNA: TGTGCCAGCAGTGAAGTCGGGGGAACAGGGAATGAAAAACTGTTTTTT
clone size: NA; V gene: TRBV7-9; D gene: NA; J gene: TRBJ1-5; CDR3 length: 18; CDR3 protein: CASSLQGLAGSGNQPQHF; CDR3 DNA: TGTGCCAGCAGTTTGCAGGGTCTGGCCGGTTCGGGCAATCAGCCCCAGCATTTT
clone size: NA; V gene: TRBV11-1; D gene: NA; J gene: TRBJ1-4; CDR3 length: 16; CDR3 protein: CASSLVQAGGTGEVFF; CDR3 DNA: TGTGCCAGCAGCTTAGTGCAAGCGGGGGGCACCGGGGAGGTGTTTTTT
clone size: few; V gene: TRBV4-2; D gene: NA; J gene: TRBJ1-2; CDR3 length: 17; CDR3 protein: CASSQDIRAALNYGYTF; CDR3 DNA: TGTGCCAGCAGCCAAGATATCAGGGCTGCACTTAACTATGGCTACACCTTC
clone size: NA; V gene: TRBV20-1; D gene: NA; J gene: TRBJ1-5; CDR3 length: 16; CDR3 protein: CSARVETPTAVQPQHF; CDR3 DNA: TGCAGTGCTAGAGTCGAGACCCCCACGGCAGTTCAGCCCCAGCATTTT
clone size: many; V gene: TRBV6-5; D gene: NA; J gene: TRBJ2-2; CDR3 length: 11; CDR3 protein: CASMAGGELFF; CDR3 DNA: TGTGCCAGCATGGCAGGCGGGGAGCTGTTTTTT
clone size: NA; V gene: TRBV12-3/TRBV12-4; D gene: NA; J gene: TRBJ1-1; CDR3 length: 11; CDR3 protein: CASSVLSEAFF; CDR3 DNA: TGTGCCAGCAGTGTATTATCTGAAGCTTTCTTT
clone size: once; V gene: TRBV7-2; D gene: TRBD1; J gene: TRBJ2-7; CDR3 length: 17; CDR3 protein: CASSYSSPWTGPYEQYF; CDR3 DNA: TGTGCCAGCAGTTACTCCTCACCTTGGACAGGGCCCTACGAGCAGTACTTC
clone size: many; V gene: TRBV7-2; D gene: TRBD2; J gene: TRBJ2-5; CDR3 length: 15; CDR3 protein: CASTGRSGSGETQYF; CDR3 DNA: TGTGCCAGCACCGGACGTAGCGGGAGTGGGGAGACCCAGTACTTC
clone size: many; V gene: TRBV7-6; D gene: TRBD1; J gene: TRBJ1-6; CDR3 length: 15; CDR3 protein: CASSSGTAINSPLHF; CDR3 DNA: TGTGCCAGCAGCTCTGGGACAGCAATTAATTCACCCCTCCACTTT
clone size: NA; V gene: TRBV28; D gene: NA; J gene: TRBJ1-5; CDR3 length: 13; CDR3 protein: CAWGMVSNQPQHF; CDR3 DNA: TGTGCCTGGGGGATGGTTAGCAATCAGCCCCAGCATTTT
clone size: many; V gene: TRBV11-2; D gene: NA; J gene: TRBJ1-1; CDR3 length: 14; CDR3 protein: CASRELWAYTEAFF; CDR3 DNA: TGTGCCAGCAGAGAATTATGGGCCTACACTGAAGCTTTCTTT
clone size: NA; V gene: TRBV13; D gene: NA; J gene: TRBJ1-4; CDR3 length: 14; CDR3 protein: CASTRGDGARKLFF; CDR3 DNA: TGTGCCAGCACCCGGGGGGATGGGGCCAGAAAACTGTTTTTT
clone size: NA; V gene: TRBV29-1; D gene: TRBD2; J gene: TRBJ2-7; CDR3 length: 13; CDR3 protein: CSVGPSGTYEQYF; CDR3 DNA: TGCAGCGTAGGTCCTAGCGGGACCTACGAGCAGTACTTC